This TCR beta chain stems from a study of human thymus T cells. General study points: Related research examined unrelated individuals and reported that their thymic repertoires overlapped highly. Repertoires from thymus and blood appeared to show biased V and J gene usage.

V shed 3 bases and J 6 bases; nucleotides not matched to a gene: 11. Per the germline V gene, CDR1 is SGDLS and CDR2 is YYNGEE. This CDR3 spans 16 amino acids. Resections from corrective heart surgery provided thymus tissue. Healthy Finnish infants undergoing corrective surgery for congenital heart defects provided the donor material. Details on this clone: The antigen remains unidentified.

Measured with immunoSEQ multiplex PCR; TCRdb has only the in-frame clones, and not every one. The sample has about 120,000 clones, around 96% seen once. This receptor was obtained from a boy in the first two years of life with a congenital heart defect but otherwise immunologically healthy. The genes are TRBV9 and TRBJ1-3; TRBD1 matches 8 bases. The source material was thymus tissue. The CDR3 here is CASSERTSQGANTIYF. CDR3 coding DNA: TGTGCCAGCAGCGAGCGTACTTCCCAGGGGGCAAACACCATATATTTT.